This T cell receptor beta chain derives from a study of regulatory T cells in long-lasting Graves disease. The study, taken as a whole, reports: Newly diagnosed Graves' patients had higher TCR diversity than persistent ones.

J lost 7 bases, V lost 7 bases, and 12 bases had no gene match. The CDR3 loop spans 13 amino acids. Germline lookup yields CDR1 SQVTM and CDR2 ANQGSEA. Time point given: newly diagnosed GD, antithyroid drugs for less than 3 months. PBMC-derived RNA was used for the TCR library. Regarding this clonotype: The antigen is not known.

Construction of TCR beta libraries relied on iRepertoire HTBI primers and on Arm-PCR targeting CDR3 regions. TCRdb reanalysed the multiplex PCR reads using MiXCR and keeps one entry per CDR3 protein. The sample consists of around 460,000 distinct CDR3 sequences, about 15% of them appearing once. The sample was also linked to a second study, of T cells in Graves' hyperthyroidism and ophthalmopathy. In that study: Aged 18 to 65, the patients had hyperthyroidism that was newly diagnosed and had lasted under 2 months.

The receptor comes from a woman in her forties or fifties with Graves disease. The rearrangement joins TRBV29-1 to TRBJ1-2, with 7 nucleotides matching TRBD1. The specimen comprised peripheral blood mononuclear cells (PBMCs), sampled at new diagnosis, from a patient treated with antithyroid drugs. CDR3 amino acids: CSGTGTDLGGYTF. CDR3 bases: TGCAGCGGGACCGGGACAGATCTTGGTGGCTACACCTTC.